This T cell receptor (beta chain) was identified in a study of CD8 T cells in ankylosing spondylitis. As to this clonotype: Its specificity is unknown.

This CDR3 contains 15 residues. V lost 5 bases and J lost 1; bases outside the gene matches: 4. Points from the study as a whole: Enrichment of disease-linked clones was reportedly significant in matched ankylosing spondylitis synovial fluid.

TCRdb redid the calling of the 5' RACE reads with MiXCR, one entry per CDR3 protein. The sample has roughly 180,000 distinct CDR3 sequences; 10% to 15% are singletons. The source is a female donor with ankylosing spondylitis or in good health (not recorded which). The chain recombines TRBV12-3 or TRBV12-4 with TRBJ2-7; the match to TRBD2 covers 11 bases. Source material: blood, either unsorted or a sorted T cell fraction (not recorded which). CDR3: CASSPSGRISYEQYF. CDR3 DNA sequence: TGTGCCAGCAGTCCTAGCGGGAGGATATCCTACGAGCAGTACTTC.